The rows below give T cell receptor beta chains drawn from one sample of a study of cytotoxic CD8 clonotypes in ibrutinib-treated CLL. Here immunoSEQ multiplex PCR was the method, and the copy in TCRdb shows in-frame clones only, minus some. This sample carries 250,000 to 350,000 clones, more than 70% of them seen once, and the ten largest clones take approximately 5.1%. The sample was PBMCs, taken at disease progression, from a patient treated with ibrutinib. Receptors were obtained from a human donor with chronic lymphocytic leukemia. CDR3s leave out the opening cysteine and the closing phenylalanine or tryptophan. Size is omitted from some rows. Given values are once, few, many or a class for expanded clones.

clone_size cdr3_length j_call v_call cdr3_aa
. 11 TRBJ1-4 TRBV19 ASKQGASEKLF
. 9 TRBJ2-7 TRBV9 ASSGDYEQY
. 13 TRBJ2-7 TRBV5-6 ASSFPGPLATEQY
few 10 TRBJ1-2 TRBV6-5 ASSYSGGGYT
once 12 TRBJ2-7 TRBV5-1 ASSSTTGGYEQY
. 11 TRBJ2-7 TRBV29-1 SVRGRLTYEQY
. 13 TRBJ2-1 TRBV28 ASSPPWVSYNEQF
. 12 TRBJ2-3 TRBV27 ASFSSGRTDTQY
. 8 TRBJ1-2 TRBV6-6 ASSEGSYT
. 12 TRBJ2-5 TRBV5-4 ASSLGGVTETQY
. 10 TRBJ2-7 TRBV18 ASSPDNYEQY
. 13 TRBJ2-1 TRBV6-5 ASSLRLAGELEQF
once 13 TRBJ2-1 TRBV5-8 ASSLIQGVTDEQF
. 12 TRBJ2-7 TRBV5-6 ASSPTGRAYEQY
. 13 TRBJ1-1 TRBV7-8 ASSQKTWANTEAF
. 12 TRBJ2-3 TRBV9 ASSARLAGDTQY
. 15 TRBJ1-3 TRBV7-2 ASSLTGALSSGNTIY
. 16 TRBJ2-5 TRBV7-9 ASSPRGLGGGARETQY
. 13 TRBJ2-1 TRBV11-2 ASSLGAGGPNEQF
. 13 TRBJ2-7 TRBV27 ASRGWDRGTYEQY
. 14 TRBJ2-6 TRBV5-4 ASTRGGVSGANVLT
. 12 TRBJ1-1 TRBV6-5 ASRSGQAVSEAF
. 12 TRBJ2-5 TRBV10-3 AISEQGVQETQY
. 12 TRBJ2-3 TRBV4-1 ASSLALSTDTQY
. 14 TRBJ2-5 TRBV11-1 ASSLAFGTSGETQY
. 11 TRBJ2-7 TRBV7-3 ASSLTGGYEQY
. 8 TRBJ2-1 TRBV20-1 SAPVGEQF
once 12 TRBJ2-1 TRBV29-1 SVDFRLAGDEQF
. 13 TRBJ2-3 TRBV11-1 ASSPRQGGTDTQY
. 10 TRBJ2-7 TRBV7-9 ASSSSVREQY
. 16 TRBJ2-3 TRBV4-3 ASSQEWLAGGGTDTQY
. 18 TRBJ1-5 TRBV19 ASTNFWEMGQGDSNQPQH
. 13 TRBJ2-3 TRBV7-6 ASSLSSASTDTQY
. 13 TRBJ1-1 TRBV18 ASSPPNRGDTEAF
. 13 TRBJ1-1 TRBV9 ASSLQDRLNTEAF
. 15 TRBJ2-7 TRBV14 ASSQAPGLKELNEQY
. 11 TRBJ2-5 TRBV7-6 ASSNEVGETQY
few 12 TRBJ1-1 TRBV4-1 ASSQDGRYTEAF
. 13 TRBJ2-7 TRBV10-3 AISETLGLSYEQY
. 14 TRBJ1-2 TRBV9 ASSVGLKSGGYGYT
. 14 TRBJ2-2 TRBV6-4 ASSPQGHRGAGELF
. 13 TRBJ2-4 TRBV5-1 ASSQGTSGGNIQY
few 11 TRBJ2-7 TRBV27 ASSLRDSYEQY
. 13 TRBJ2-5 TRBV5-1 ASERSGGVRETQY
. 13 TRBJ2-1 TRBV6-5 ASSPTRWPYREQF
. 15 TRBJ1-6 TRBV11-1 ASSSRDKGSYNSPLH
. 14 TRBJ1-1 TRBV29-1 SVRTGTGSRVTEAF
. 13 TRBJ2-2 TRBV28 ASNNVHRYTGELF
. 12 TRBJ2-4 TRBV7-9 ASSSTVAKNIQY
. 13 TRBJ2-7 TRBV6-1 ASSRVPGLAYEQY
. 14 TRBJ2-1 TRBV9 ASSRAEGVSYNEQF
. 14 TRBJ2-1 TRBV4-2 ASSQVAAPWGNEQF
. 16 TRBJ2-2 TRBV7-2 ASSLFSAGGRNTGELF
. 13 TRBJ1-2 TRBV28 ASSLGGTSNYGYT
few 11 TRBJ2-2 TRBV29-1 SVGTPNTGELF
. 15 TRBJ2-6 TRBV27 ASSLWGTGGGANVLT
. 13 TRBJ2-7 TRBV30 AFETGTGEFYEQY
. 15 TRBJ1-2 TRBV4-1 ASSQAETTGVLYGYT
few 16 TRBJ1-2 TRBV7-2 ASSRRTPPPGREYGYT